A selection of T cell receptor beta chains follows, all from one sample in a study of T cell repertoires in cytomegalovirus infection. Each CDR3 protein is one row after TCRdb ran MiXCR on the reads. The data show about 360,000 distinct CDR3 sequences, about 35% seen once. Their recognized antigens are unknown. The specimen comprised cultured PBMCs, sampled from culture after CMV antigen stimulation. The receptors were gathered from a human donor in good health (CMV status not recorded). Some clones in this sample may be carry-over from other donors' samples. The CDR3 runs from the conserved cysteine through the conserved F or W. D genes are given only for firm matches. Size tells how often a clone was seen (once, few, many) or the class of an expanded clone, and some rows leave it out.

clone size	V gene	J gene	D gene	CDR3 DNA	CDR3 protein
.	TRBV19	TRBJ1-1	.	TGTGCCAGTAGTATAGAGCTCAACACTGAAGCTTTCTTT	CASSIELNTEAFF
.	TRBV7-2	TRBJ2-5	TRBD2	TGTGCCAGCAGCTTAAGGCGGGAGAGTGAGACCCAGTACTTC	CASSLRRESETQYF
few	TRBV12-3/TRBV12-4	TRBJ2-2	TRBD2	TGTGCCAGCAGCCTTACTAGCGGCGGCACCGGGGAGCTGTTTTTT	CASSLTSGGTGELFF
few	TRBV7-2	TRBJ1-1	.	TGTGCCAGCAGCATTCGACCCCCTGAAGCTTTCTTT	CASSIRPPEAFF
many	TRBV7-2	TRBJ2-5	.	TGTGCCAGCAGCTTAGACCGCCCGGCCCCCCAAGAGACCCAGTACTTC	CASSLDRPAPQETQYF
.	TRBV5-4	TRBJ2-2	.	TGTGCCAGCAGCTTGGACTGGGGAGGCGGGGAGCTGTTTTTT	CASSLDWGGGELFF
.	TRBV6-2/TRBV6-3	TRBJ2-1	TRBD2	TGTGCCAGCAGCCGCAGACTAGCGGGAGCCCTAGGTGAGCAGTTCTTC	CASSRRLAGALGEQFF
once	TRBV7-3	TRBJ2-1	TRBD1	TGTGCCAGCAGCTTAGGACCCGGGACAGGGGACAATGAGCAGTTCTTC	CASSLGPGTGDNEQFF
.	TRBV2	TRBJ2-2	.	TGTGCCAGCAGCGCCAGTGCGAACACCGGGGAGCTGTTTTTT	CASSASANTGELFF
.	TRBV7-2	TRBJ2-1	.	TGTGCCAGCAGCTCCCGACTAGAGACTGGTTGGGATGAGCAGTTCTTC	CASSSRLETGWDEQFF
.	TRBV12-3/TRBV12-4	TRBJ2-5	.	TGTGCCAGCAGTTTTTCCAGGGATAAGACCCAGTACTTC	CASSFSRDKTQYF
.	TRBV18	TRBJ2-3	TRBD1	TGTGCCAGCTCACCACTCCCGGGGACAGGGGGGGCCACAGATACGCAGTATTTT	CASSPLPGTGGATDTQYF
many	TRBV7-2	TRBJ2-1	TRBD1	TGTGCCAGCAGCTTAGAATTGGGCGGGACAGGGTATGATGAGCAGTTCTTC	CASSLELGGTGYDEQFF
.	TRBV6-6	TRBJ2-3	.	TGTGCCAGCAGTTACCCCGCGGGACAGCCAGATACGCAGTATTTT	CASSYPAGQPDTQYF
.	TRBV4-3	TRBJ2-1	TRBD1	TGCGCCAGCAGCCAAGATTTGACAGGGGGATCCTACAATGAGCAGTTCTTC	CASSQDLTGGSYNEQFF
.	TRBV29-1	TRBJ1-2	.	TGCAGCGTTGATTTTCTCTATGGCTACACCTTC	CSVDFLYGYTF
many	TRBV7-2	TRBJ1-1	.	TGTGCCAGCAGCTTGGCAGGGAAGTCTGAAGCTTTCTTT	CASSLAGKSEAFF
few	TRBV19	TRBJ1-4	.	TGTGCCAGTAGCACAGGTTACGAAAAACTGTTTTTT	CASSTGYEKLFF